A selection of T cell receptor beta chains follows, all from one sample in a study of cytomegalovirus exposure and HLA in healthy donors. The protocol was immunoSEQ multiplex PCR, while the TCRdb copy is restricted to in-frame clones and leaves out a portion. Among about 120,000 clones listed, over 70% were seen once. Source material: PBMCs. Source of these receptors: a young man in good health and CMV-seropositive. Both conserved end residues are part of each CDR3. The D gene is left open where the match is weak. Size is stated for part of the rows, as once, few or many counts, or as a class when the clone is expanded.

v_gene	d_gene	abundance	j_gene	CDR3aa	CDR3nt
TRBV19	TRBD1	few	TRBJ1-2	CASADLQGPSYGYTF	TGTGCCAGCGCGGATCTACAGGGGCCTAGCTATGGCTACACCTTC
TRBV18	-	-	TRBJ2-6	CASSRDSGANVLTF	TGTGCCAGCTCACGAGACTCTGGGGCCAACGTCCTGACTTTC
TRBV4-3	-	-	TRBJ1-3	CASSQYWAARNTIYF	TGCGCCAGCAGCCAATACTGGGCAGCCCGAAACACCATATATTTT
TRBV21-1	-	once	TRBJ1-3	CASSKDQIHSGNTIYF	TGTGCCAGCAGCAAAGACCAAATACACTCTGGAAACACCATATATTTT
TRBV25-1	-	once	TRBJ1-1	CASSAPQGYTEAFF	TGTGCCAGCAGTGCCCCGCAGGGGTACACTGAAGCTTTCTTT
TRBV11-2	-	few	TRBJ2-1	CASSLAGRPGRNEQFF	TGTGCCAGCAGCTTAGCCGGGAGACCAGGAAGGAATGAGCAGTTCTTC
TRBV7-2	TRBD1	-	TRBJ1-4	CASSGQGGEKLFF	TGTGCCAGCAGCGGACAGGGTGGGGAAAAACTGTTTTTT
TRBV27	-	-	TRBJ2-1	CASSLNPFDSYNEQFF	TGTGCCAGCAGCCTAAACCCCTTTGACAGCTACAATGAGCAGTTCTTC
TRBV18	TRBD1	-	TRBJ1-6	CASSPLAKGASGSPLHF	TGTGCCAGCTCACCACTAGCCAAGGGGGCATCGGGTTCACCCCTCCACTTT
TRBV7-8	-	-	TRBJ2-7	CASSNRREYYEQYF	TGTGCCAGCAGCAATCGACGGGAATACTACGAGCAGTACTTC
TRBV19	TRBD1	-	TRBJ1-2	CASSIDRDRGVLGNGYTF	TGTGCCAGTAGTATAGACCGGGACAGGGGCGTTCTTGGAAATGGCTACACCTTC
TRBV5-1	TRBD1	-	TRBJ2-5	CASSIETGGGQETQYF	TGCGCCAGCAGCATAGAAACAGGGGGTGGGCAAGAGACCCAGTACTTC
TRBV7-9	-	-	TRBJ2-1	CASRRRGGEQFF	TGTGCCAGCAGAAGGAGGGGAGGCGAGCAGTTCTTC
TRBV9	TRBD2	-	TRBJ2-5	CASSGTSGIGETQYF	TGTGCCAGCAGCGGGACTAGCGGGATAGGGGAGACCCAGTACTTC
TRBV4-3	TRBD2	-	TRBJ2-5	CASSQTSRDYRETQYF	TGCGCCAGCAGCCAAACATCAAGGGACTATCGAGAGACCCAGTACTTC
TRBV5-5	-	-	TRBJ2-7	CASSLGISYEQYF	TGTGCCAGCAGCCTCGGGATTTCCTACGAACAGTACTTC
TRBV10-3	-	-	TRBJ1-2	CAISESTGGSHYGYTF	TGTGCCATCAGTGAGTCGACTGGAGGGTCTCACTATGGCTACACCTTC
TRBV2	-	few	TRBJ1-6	CASSETDRSPLHF	TGTGCCAGCAGTGAGACAGATAGATCACCCCTCCACTTT
TRBV2	TRBD1	-	TRBJ2-7	CASSEARTGGRLYEQYF	TGTGCCAGCAGTGAAGCGCGGACAGGGGGCCGTCTCTACGAGCAGTACTTC
TRBV6-1	-	-	TRBJ2-7	CASSEALRRRAYEQYF	TGTGCCAGCAGTGAAGCGCTTCGGCGGAGGGCCTACGAGCAGTACTTC
TRBV5-6	TRBD2	-	TRBJ2-7	CASSLSGTSGRWGYEQYF	TGTGCCAGCAGCTTGAGTGGGACTAGCGGGAGATGGGGCTACGAGCAGTACTTC
TRBV5-1	-	few	TRBJ2-1	CASSLDGIYNEQFF	TGCGCCAGCAGCTTGGACGGGATCTACAATGAGCAGTTCTTC
TRBV6-5	-	-	TRBJ2-1	CASRRDRTLNGQFF	TGTGCCAGCAGACGCGACAGGACTCTCAATGGGCAGTTCTTC
TRBV7-9	TRBD1	-	TRBJ2-1	CASSSGQGLKNEQFF	TGTGCCAGCAGCTCGGGACAGGGGTTAAAGAATGAGCAGTTCTTC
TRBV11-2	-	-	TRBJ1-2	CASSLTFRGHGYTF	TGTGCCAGCAGCTTAACTTTTAGGGGCCATGGCTACACCTTC
TRBV10-1	TRBD1	-	TRBJ1-3	CASSEDRAPSGNTIYF	TGCGCCAGCAGTGAGGACAGGGCCCCCTCTGGAAACACCATATATTTT
TRBV30	TRBD2	-	TRBJ2-3	CAWGSGRNTDTQYF	TGTGCCTGGGGTAGCGGGAGGAATACAGATACGCAGTATTTT
TRBV19	-	once	TRBJ2-1	CASSISSQGGGNEQFF	TGTGCCAGTAGTATAAGTAGCCAGGGTGGGGGGAATGAGCAGTTCTTC
TRBV19	-	-	TRBJ1-6	CASSESGEDSPLHF	TGTGCCAGTAGCGAGTCGGGGGAGGATTCACCCCTCCACTTT
TRBV4-1	-	once	TRBJ1-2	CASNPILVNQLNGYTF	TGCGCCAGCAACCCGATTTTGGTCAACCAACTAAATGGCTACACCTTC
TRBV6-6	-	once	TRBJ2-7	CASSSSTYEQYF	TGTGCCAGCTCTAGCAGTACCTACGAGCAGTACTTC
TRBV5-5	-	-	TRBJ1-1	CASSLSGSATEAFF	TGTGCCAGCAGCTTGTCAGGGTCGGCCACTGAAGCTTTCTTT
TRBV11-3	-	-	TRBJ2-5	CASSLNGGETQYF	TGTGCCAGCAGCTTAAACGGCGGCGAGACCCAGTACTTC
TRBV11-2	-	-	TRBJ2-3	CASSRYSEPSRTDTQYF	TGTGCCAGCAGCCGCTATTCTGAACCCTCGAGGACAGATACGCAGTATTTT
TRBV30	TRBD1	-	TRBJ2-7	CAWSTGQPYEQYF	TGTGCCTGGAGTACGGGACAGCCCTACGAGCAGTACTTC
TRBV28	-	-	TRBJ1-1	CASSFLDRTEAFF	TGTGCCAGCAGTTTCCTAGACAGGACTGAAGCTTTCTTT
TRBV7-7	-	once	TRBJ1-6	CASSRGLNSPLHF	TGTGCCAGCAGCCGTGGACTTAATTCACCCCTCCACTTT
TRBV30	TRBD1	few	TRBJ2-6	CACSTGVNSGANVLTF	TGTGCCTGTTCCACAGGGGTTAACTCTGGGGCCAACGTCCTGACTTTC
TRBV10-3	-	once	TRBJ2-1	CAISQGPLADEQFF	TGTGCCATCAGCCAGGGGCCGCTCGCCGATGAGCAGTTCTTC
TRBV7-2	TRBD2	-	TRBJ2-3	CASSLALSGGVTDTQYF	TGTGCCAGCAGCTTAGCGCTTAGCGGGGGGGTCACAGATACGCAGTATTTT
TRBV5-1	-	-	TRBJ2-1	CASSPPDKSYNEQFF	TGCGCCAGCAGCCCGCCCGACAAGTCCTACAATGAGCAGTTCTTC
TRBV11-2	-	-	TRBJ2-7	CASSRGQAAGEQYF	TGTGCCAGCAGCAGAGGGCAGGCCGCGGGCGAGCAGTACTTC
TRBV14	-	-	TRBJ2-3	CASSQAKIHTDTQYF	TGTGCCAGCAGCCAAGCTAAAATTCACACAGATACGCAGTATTTT
TRBV6-1	-	-	TRBJ1-2	CASSTGTNYGYTF	TGTGCCAGCAGTACCGGGACAAACTATGGCTACACCTTC
TRBV7-2	-	-	TRBJ2-3	CASSLSAGLDTQYF	TGTGCCAGCAGCTTAAGCGCAGGGTTGGATACGCAGTATTTT
TRBV5-5	TRBD1	-	TRBJ2-7	CASSFRTGVNEQYF	TGTGCCAGCAGCTTCCGGACAGGGGTGAACGAGCAGTACTTC
TRBV6-5	-	few	TRBJ2-6	CASSLSGANVLTF	TGTGCCAGCAGTTTATCTGGGGCCAACGTCCTGACTTTC
TRBV7-9	TRBD1	-	TRBJ1-2	CSSTRRQGSGYTF	TGTTCCAGCACCCGCAGACAGGGTAGCGGCTACACCTTC
TRBV5-1	-	-	TRBJ2-6	CASSLNRQGSSGANVLTF	TGCGCCAGCAGCTTGAATCGGCAGGGGAGCTCTGGGGCCAACGTCCTGACTTTC
TRBV30	-	-	TRBJ2-1	CAWSPPTGSNEQFF	TGTGCCTGGAGTCCCCCAACAGGGAGCAATGAGCAGTTCTTC
TRBV7-2	TRBD1	-	TRBJ1-5	CASSLNRGQPQHF	TGTGCCAGCAGCCTTAACAGGGGACAGCCCCAGCATTTT
TRBV11-2	-	-	TRBJ1-3	CASSSIPAGETGNTIYF	TGTGCCAGCAGCAGCATCCCAGCGGGGGAAACTGGAAACACCATATATTTT
TRBV5-1	TRBD2	-	TRBJ2-1	CASSSVGGLGNEQFF	TGCGCCAGCAGCTCGGTGGGGGGACTAGGCAATGAGCAGTTCTTC
TRBV27	-	-	TRBJ2-2	CASSLTGHGIHTNTGELFF	TGTGCCAGCAGTTTAACGGGACACGGTATACACACGAACACCGGGGAGCTGTTTTTT
TRBV27	TRBD2	-	TRBJ2-7	CASRITTSGRPYEQYF	TGTGCCAGCAGAATTACAACTAGCGGGAGACCGTACGAGCAGTACTTC
TRBV5-7	TRBD1	-	TRBJ1-1	CASSWGSPGQGIDTEAFF	TGTGCCAGCAGCTGGGGAAGTCCGGGACAGGGGATAGACACTGAAGCTTTCTTT
TRBV7-7	TRBD2	-	TRBJ2-5	CASSLGRDSKETQYF	TGTGCTAGCAGCCTCGGGAGGGACTCCAAAGAGACCCAGTACTTC